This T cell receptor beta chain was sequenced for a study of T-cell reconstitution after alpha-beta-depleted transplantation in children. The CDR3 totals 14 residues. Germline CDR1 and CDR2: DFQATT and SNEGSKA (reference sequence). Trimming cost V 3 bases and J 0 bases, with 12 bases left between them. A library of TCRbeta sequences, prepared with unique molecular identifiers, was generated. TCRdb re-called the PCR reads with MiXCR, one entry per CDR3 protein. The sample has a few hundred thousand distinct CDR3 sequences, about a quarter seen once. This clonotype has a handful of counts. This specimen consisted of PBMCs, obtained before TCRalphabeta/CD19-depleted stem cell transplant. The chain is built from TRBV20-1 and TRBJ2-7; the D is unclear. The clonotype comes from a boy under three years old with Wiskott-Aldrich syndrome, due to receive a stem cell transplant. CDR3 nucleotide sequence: TGCAGTGCTAGCCCCGGGCCCCCCTCCTACGAGCAGTACTTC. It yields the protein CSASPGPPSYEQYF.